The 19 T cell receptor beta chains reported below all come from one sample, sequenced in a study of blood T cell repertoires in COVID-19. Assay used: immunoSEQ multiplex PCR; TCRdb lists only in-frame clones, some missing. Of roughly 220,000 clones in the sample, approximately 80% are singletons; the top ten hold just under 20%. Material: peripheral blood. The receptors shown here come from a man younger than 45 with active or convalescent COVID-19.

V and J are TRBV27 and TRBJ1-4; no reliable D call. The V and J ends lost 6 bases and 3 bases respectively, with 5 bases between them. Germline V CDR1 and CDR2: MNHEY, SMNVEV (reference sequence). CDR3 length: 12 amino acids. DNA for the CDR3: TGTGCCAGCAGGAGGGCTAATGAAAAACTGTTTTTT. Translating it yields CASRRANEKLFF.

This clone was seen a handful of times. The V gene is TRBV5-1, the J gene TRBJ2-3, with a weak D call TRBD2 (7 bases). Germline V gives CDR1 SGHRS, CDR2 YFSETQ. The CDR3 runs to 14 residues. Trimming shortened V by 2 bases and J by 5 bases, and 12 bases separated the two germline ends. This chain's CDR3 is CASSFQGRGDTQYF. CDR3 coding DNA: TGCGCCAGCAGCTTCCAGGGGAGGGGAGATACGCAGTATTTT.

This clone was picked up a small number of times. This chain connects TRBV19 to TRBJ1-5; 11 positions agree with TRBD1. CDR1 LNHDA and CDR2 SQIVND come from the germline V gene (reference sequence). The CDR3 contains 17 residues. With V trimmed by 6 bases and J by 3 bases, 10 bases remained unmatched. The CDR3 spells CASSPGTGGFANQPQHF. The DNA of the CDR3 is TGTGCCAGTAGCCCCGGGACAGGGGGTTTTGCCAATCAGCCCCAGCATTTT. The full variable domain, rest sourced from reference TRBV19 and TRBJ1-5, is DGGITQSPKYLFRKEGQNVTLSCEQNLNHDAMYWYRQDPGQGLRLIYYSQIVNDFQKGDIAEGYSVSREKKESFPLTVTSAQKNPTAFYLCASSPGTGGFANQPQHFGDGTRLSIL.

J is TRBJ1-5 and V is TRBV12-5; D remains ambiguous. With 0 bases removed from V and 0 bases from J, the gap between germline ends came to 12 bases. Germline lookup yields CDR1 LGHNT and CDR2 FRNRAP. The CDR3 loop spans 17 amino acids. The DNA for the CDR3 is TGTGCTAGTGGTTTGGTAGAGGGAATCCATAGCAATCAGCCCCAGCATTTT. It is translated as CASGLVEGIHSNQPQHF.

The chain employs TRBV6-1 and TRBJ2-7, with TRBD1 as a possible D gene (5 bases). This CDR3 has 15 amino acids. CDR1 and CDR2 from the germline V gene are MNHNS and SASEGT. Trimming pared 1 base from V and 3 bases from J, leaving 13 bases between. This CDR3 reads CASSEGRGLFYEQYF. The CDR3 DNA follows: TGTGCCAGCAGTGAAGGTAGGGGCCTATTCTACGAGCAGTACTTC.

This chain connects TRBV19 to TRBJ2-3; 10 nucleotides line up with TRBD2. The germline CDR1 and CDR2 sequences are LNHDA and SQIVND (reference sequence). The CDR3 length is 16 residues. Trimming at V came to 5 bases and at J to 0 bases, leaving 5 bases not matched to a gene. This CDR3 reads CASSSSGSSSTDTQYF. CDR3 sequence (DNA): TGTGCCAGTAGTTCTAGCGGGAGCTCTAGCACAGATACGCAGTATTTT.

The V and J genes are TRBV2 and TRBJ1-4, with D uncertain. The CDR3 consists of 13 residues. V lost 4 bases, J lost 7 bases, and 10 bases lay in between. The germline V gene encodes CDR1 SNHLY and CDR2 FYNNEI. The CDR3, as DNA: TGTGCCAGCAGTGGCGGTGGTGGTGAAAAACTGTTTTTT. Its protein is CASSGGGGEKLFF.

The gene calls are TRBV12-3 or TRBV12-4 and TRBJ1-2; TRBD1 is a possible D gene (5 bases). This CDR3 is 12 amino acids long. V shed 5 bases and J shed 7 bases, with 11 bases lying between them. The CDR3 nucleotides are TGTGCCAGCAGTGTTGGGGGGTTTGGCTACACCTTC. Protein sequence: CASSVGGFGYTF.

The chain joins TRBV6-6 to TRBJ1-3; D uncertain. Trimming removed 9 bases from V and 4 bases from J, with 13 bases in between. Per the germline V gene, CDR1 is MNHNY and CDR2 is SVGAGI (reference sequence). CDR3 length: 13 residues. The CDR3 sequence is CASVTAGGNTIYF. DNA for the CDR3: TGTGCCAGTGTAACGGCGGGAGGAAACACCATATATTTT.

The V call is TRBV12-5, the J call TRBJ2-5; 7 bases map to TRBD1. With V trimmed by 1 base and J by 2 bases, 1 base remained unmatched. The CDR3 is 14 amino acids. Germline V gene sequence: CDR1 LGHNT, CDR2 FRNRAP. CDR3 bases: TGTGCTAGTGGTTTGGAGGGGGCTCAAGAGACCCAGTACTTC. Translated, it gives CASGLEGAQETQYF.

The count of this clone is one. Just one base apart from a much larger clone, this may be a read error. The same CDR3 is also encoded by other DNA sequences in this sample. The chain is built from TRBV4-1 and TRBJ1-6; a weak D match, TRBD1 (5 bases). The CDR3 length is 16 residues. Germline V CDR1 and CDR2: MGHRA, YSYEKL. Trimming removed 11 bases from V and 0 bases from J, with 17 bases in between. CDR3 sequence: CASSPLGGSYNSPLHF. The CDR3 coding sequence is TGCGCCTCCAGCCCCCTGGGGGGCTCCTATAATTCACCCCTCCACTTT.

The CDR3 reads CASSPGQLTGNTIYF. CDR3 in DNA: TGTGCCAGCAGCCCGGGACAGTTAACTGGAAACACCATATATTTT. The V gene is TRBV7-2, the J gene TRBJ1-3, with 7 bases lining up with TRBD1. This CDR3 spans 15 amino acids. Trimming took 5 bases from V and 2 from J; bases not matched to a gene: 6. Germline CDR1 is SGHTA and CDR2 is FQGNSA.

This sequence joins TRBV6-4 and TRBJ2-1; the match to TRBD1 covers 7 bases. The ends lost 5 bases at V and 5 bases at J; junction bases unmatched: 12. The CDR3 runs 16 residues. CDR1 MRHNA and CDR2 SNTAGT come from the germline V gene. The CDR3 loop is CASSPSVTGINNEQFF. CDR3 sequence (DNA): TGTGCCAGCAGTCCCAGCGTGACAGGGATCAACAATGAGCAGTTCTTC.

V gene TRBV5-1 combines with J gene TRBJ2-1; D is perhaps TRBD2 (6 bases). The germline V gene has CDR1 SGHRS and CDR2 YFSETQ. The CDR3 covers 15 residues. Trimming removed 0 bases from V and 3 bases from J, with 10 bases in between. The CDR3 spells CASSLGWGLYNEQFF. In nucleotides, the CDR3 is TGCGCCAGCAGCTTGGGATGGGGACTCTACAATGAGCAGTTCTTC. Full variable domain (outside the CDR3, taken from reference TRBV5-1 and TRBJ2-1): KAGVTQTPRYLIKTRGQQVTLSCSPISGHRSVSWYQQTPGQGLQFLFEYFSETQRNKGNFPGRFSGRQFSNSRSEMNVSTLELGDSALYLCASSLGWGLYNEQFFGPGTRLTVL.

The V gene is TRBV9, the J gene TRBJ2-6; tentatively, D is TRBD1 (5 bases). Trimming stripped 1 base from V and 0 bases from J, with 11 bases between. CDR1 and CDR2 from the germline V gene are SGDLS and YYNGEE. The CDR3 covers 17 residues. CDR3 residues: CASSVPDSYSGANVLTF. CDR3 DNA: TGTGCCAGCAGCGTACCCGACAGTTACTCTGGGGCCAACGTCCTGACTTTC.

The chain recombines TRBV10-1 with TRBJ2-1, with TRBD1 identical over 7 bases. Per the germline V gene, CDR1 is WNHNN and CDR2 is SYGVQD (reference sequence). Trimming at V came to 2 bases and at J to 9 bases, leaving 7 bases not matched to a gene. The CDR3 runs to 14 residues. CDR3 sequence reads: CASSETPTGAEQFF. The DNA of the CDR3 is TGCGCCAGCAGTGAGACACCTACAGGGGCTGAGCAGTTCTTC.

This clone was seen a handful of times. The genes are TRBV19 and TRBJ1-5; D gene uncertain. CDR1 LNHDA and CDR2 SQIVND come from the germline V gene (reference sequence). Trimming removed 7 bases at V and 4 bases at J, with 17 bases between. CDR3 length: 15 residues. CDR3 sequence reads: CASTTSTEYNQPQHF. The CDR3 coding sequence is TGTGCCAGTACTACCTCGACGGAGTATAATCAGCCCCAGCATTTT.

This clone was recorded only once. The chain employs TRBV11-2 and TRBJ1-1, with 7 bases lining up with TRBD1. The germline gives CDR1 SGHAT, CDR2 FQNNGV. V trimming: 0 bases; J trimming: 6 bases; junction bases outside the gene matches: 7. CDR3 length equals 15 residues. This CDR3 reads CASSLERGRVAEAFF. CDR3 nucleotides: TGTGCCAGCAGCTTAGAAAGGGGGCGGGTGGCTGAAGCTTTCTTT.

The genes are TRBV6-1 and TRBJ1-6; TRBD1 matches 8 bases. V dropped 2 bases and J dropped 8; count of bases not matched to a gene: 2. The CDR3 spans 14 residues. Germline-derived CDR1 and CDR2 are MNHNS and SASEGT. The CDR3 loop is CASSEQGADSPLHF. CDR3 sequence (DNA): TGTGCCAGCAGTGAACAGGGGGCCGATTCACCCCTCCACTTT.